These T cell receptor beta chains were read from a single sample in a study of blood T cell repertoires in COVID-19. TCRdb's table, derived via immunoSEQ multiplex PCR, lists solely in-frame clones and lacks some. The data contain under 200,000 clones, more than 70% of them singletons. Sample: peripheral blood. The origin of the receptors is a man in his late teens or twenties with active or convalescent COVID-19. Each CDR3 is given with its conserved first and last residue. The order of the fields is D gene, J gene, V gene, clone size, CDR3 protein. A D gene is named only where the DNA matches it firmly. A clone size is listed for some rows: how often the clone was seen (once, few, many), or a class if it is expanded.

TRBD2 TRBJ2-1 TRBV19 . CASRPAGDYNEQFF
TRBD1 TRBJ2-1 TRBV19 . CASIRTGGSYNEQFF
. TRBJ1-2 TRBV4-3 . CASSQDPRPGYGYTF
. TRBJ2-2 TRBV29-1 . CSAWHANTGELFF
. TRBJ2-1 TRBV19 . CASTPGGQRYNEQFF
. TRBJ1-1 TRBV5-4 . CASSLGGDYTEAFF
TRBD2 TRBJ2-3 TRBV4-2 . CASSQEGLAGSTDTQYF
TRBD2 TRBJ2-1 TRBV12-3/TRBV12-4 . CASSSSGTNEQFF
. TRBJ1-1 TRBV3-1/TRBV3-2 . CASSQTGLQAFF
TRBD1 TRBJ1-1 TRBV19 . CASGTGGYEAFF
TRBD1 TRBJ2-7 TRBV15 . CATSTQGTTYEQYF
TRBD1 TRBJ2-3 TRBV5-1 . CASSTDRGRADTQYF
. TRBJ2-1 TRBV9 . CASSVGHNNEQFF
. TRBJ1-2 TRBV30 . CAWNGQGPYGYTF
. TRBJ2-2 TRBV28 . CASRIGTHTGELFF
. TRBJ2-2 TRBV9 . CASSVAGGAYTGELFF
. TRBJ1-5 TRBV4-1 . CASSQSRGTYNQPQHF
. TRBJ1-2 TRBV2 . CASNLAGVLYGYTF
TRBD1 TRBJ1-6 TRBV5-4 . CASSLATGQGYSPLHF
TRBD2 TRBJ2-7 TRBV25-1 . CASSESLGGGLAGTKQYF
. TRBJ2-1 TRBV6-2/TRBV6-3 . CASSSTGTPYNEQFF
TRBD2 TRBJ2-1 TRBV3-1/TRBV3-2 few CASSQEDWGTSGGEQFF
. TRBJ1-1 TRBV12-3/TRBV12-4 . CASSLIRGTEAFF
TRBD1 TRBJ1-1 TRBV7-2 . CASSLGDRVGAFF
. TRBJ1-1 TRBV19 . CASSMRVNTEAFF
. TRBJ1-5 TRBV7-9 . CASSLGGNGQPQHF
. TRBJ2-3 TRBV7-9 . CASSQFDEEDTQYF
. TRBJ1-3 TRBV30 . CARDIGNTIYF
. TRBJ1-4 TRBV30 . CAWSVRGLNEKLFF
. TRBJ2-3 TRBV7-8 . CASSLQGDTQYF
. TRBJ1-2 TRBV19 few CASSKGPQNYGYTF
. TRBJ2-7 TRBV2 . CASMLVGTYEQYF
. TRBJ2-4 TRBV2 . CASSGIIAAKNIQYF
. TRBJ1-1 TRBV7-9 . CASSLGGEATEAFF
. TRBJ1-2 TRBV29-1 . CSVEAEFNYGYTF
. TRBJ2-1 TRBV27 few CASSPQGHSSYNEQFF
. TRBJ2-3 TRBV4-1 . CASSQDMPTSRQYF
. TRBJ1-6 TRBV6-1 once CASSEVTGGNSPLHF
. TRBJ2-3 TRBV10-3 . CAIFGGSTDTQYF
. TRBJ2-1 TRBV6-5 . CAADGISSYNEQFF
. TRBJ2-1 TRBV7-2 . CASSLASGPYNEQFF
TRBD2 TRBJ2-7 TRBV4-2 . CASSQAFSGDTYEQYF
. TRBJ1-6 TRBV5-6 . CASSHKPRDSRIF
. TRBJ1-1 TRBV6-2/TRBV6-3 . CASSTGLNTEAFF
. TRBJ1-5 TRBV15 . CATSTLKLAGQPQHF
. TRBJ1-5 TRBV11-2 . CASSDQGGNQPQHF
. TRBJ1-5 TRBV18 . CASSPRRGPPEPQHF
TRBD1 TRBJ1-2 TRBV5-4 . CASSFDRVGYTF
. TRBJ1-2 TRBV5-1 . CASSPRDKGYTF
TRBD1 TRBJ1-4 TRBV2 . CASSGLPGGQEKLFF
TRBD1 TRBJ2-7 TRBV12-3/TRBV12-4 . CASSGTGDHEQYF
TRBD1 TRBJ1-3 TRBV9 . CASSPGTAGNTIYF
TRBD1 TRBJ2-2 TRBV10-3 . CAIKSGTGENTGELFF
TRBD2 TRBJ2-4 TRBV2 . CASSEPLSGRLPHIQYF
. TRBJ2-7 TRBV9 . CASSALSDGTRYGEQYF